This T cell receptor (beta chain) was profiled in a study of read filtering for tumor transcriptome and immune sequencing. Study summary: After DNase treatment, RNA was made into whole-transcriptome libraries. Study-wide points: Roughly 82% of IR-seq clonotypes had a single read, yet these held about 3.4% of reads. RNA-seq captured clonotypes less deeply and reliably than IR-seq.

This clonotype has ten or more counts. Its antigen is undetermined. V was cut by 5 bases and J by 6 bases, with 13 bases left in between. This CDR3 has 14 residues. Germline CDR1 reads SGHTA; CDR2 reads FQGNSA. The library was built from roughly 400 ng RNA with molecular barcoded adaptors for alpha/delta and beta/gamma chains. TCRdb reprocessed the reads via MiXCR and lists one record per CDR3 protein. Of roughly 130,000 distinct CDR3 sequences in the sample, 13% were seen once. Material for sequencing was a population of CD138-negative cells sorted from bone marrow. The chain has TRBV7-2 and TRBJ2-2, with D possibly being TRBD1 (5 bases). This TCR derives from a donor aged 40 or older with multiple myeloma. In DNA form, the CDR3 reads TGTGCCAGCAGCGCGAACCAGGGCGCCGGGGAGCTGTTTTTT. This encodes CASSANQGAGELFF. The variable domain in full, with the rest retrieved from reference TRBV7-2 and TRBJ2-2, is GAGVSQSPSNKVTEKGKDVELRCDPISGHTALYWYRQSLGQGLEFLIYFQGNSAPDKSGLPSDRFSAERTGGSVSTLTIQRTQQEDSAVYLCASSANQGAGELFFGEGSRLTVL.